This T cell receptor (beta chain) was identified in a study of sequential checkpoint blockade in melanoma. Study context: Arm A got nivolumab then ipilimumab; arm B the reverse, 1:1. After both sequences, patients received maintenance nivolumab.

Profiled with immunoSEQ multiplex PCR; TCRdb holds only in-frame clones, not every one. Of about 40,000 clones in the sample, roughly 88% were seen once. Treatment indicated: randomized to nivolumab then ipilimumab (arm A) or the reverse (arm B). DNA-damaging chemotherapy had not been given to any patient beforehand. From thawed PBMCs, live CD3+CD8+ cells negative for CD19 and CD56 were sorted. There are 15 residues in the CDR3. Trimming cost V 2 bases and J 1 base, with 11 bases left between them. CDR1 is MNHNY and CDR2 is SVGAGI in the germline V gene (reference sequence). The chain is built from TRBV6-6 and TRBJ1-1; possibly TRBD1 for D (5 bases). This sequence originates from a human donor with melanoma. Sequenced here: CD8+ T cells sorted from blood (inferred from file names), sampled from a patient given nivolumab and ipilimumab in sequence. The CDR3 coding sequence is TGTGCCAGCAGTTACCAGGGCATGGAGAACACTGAAGCTTTCTTT. Encoded protein: CASSYQGMENTEAFF.